The 27 T cell receptor beta chains given below trace back to one sample, sequenced in a study of cytomegalovirus exposure and HLA in healthy donors. PCR was performed using 60 Vbeta and 13 Jbeta primers. Assay used: immunoSEQ multiplex PCR; TCRdb lists only in-frame clones, some missing. This sample has 180,000 or so clones, with 9.5% found just once. Input material: PBMCs. The receptors come from a young woman in good health and CMV-seropositive.

The chain couples TRBV5-1 to TRBJ2-7, with 11 bases aligning to TRBD1. Germline V gene data show CDR1 as SGHRS and CDR2 as YFSETQ. The CDR3 is made up of 17 amino acids. V was clipped by 2 bases and J by 5 bases; unmatched bases: 12. The CDR3, as DNA: TGCGCCAGCAGCTTCGCCCCCCCGGGACAGGGGGACCACGAGCAGTACTTC. It is translated as CASSFAPPGQGDHEQYF.

The sample holds one count of this clone. V gene TRBV5-1 combines with J gene TRBJ2-2; D not resolved. Germline lookup yields CDR1 SGHRS and CDR2 YFSETQ. The CDR3 runs to 11 residues. The V and J ends lost 5 bases and 7 bases respectively, with 6 bases between them. The CDR3 coding sequence is TGCGCCAGCAGTGGCCGCGGGGAGCTGTTTTTT. Translation gives CASSGRGELFF. The whole variable domain, remainder taken from reference TRBV5-1 and TRBJ2-2, is KAGVTQTPRYLIKTRGQQVTLSCSPISGHRSVSWYQQTPGQGLQFLFEYFSETQRNKGNFPGRFSGRQFSNSRSEMNVSTLELGDSALYLCASSGRGELFFGEGSRLTVL.

This clone was detected only a few times. This chain uses TRBV30 with TRBJ1-1, with 8 bases fitting TRBD1. With 4 bases clipped from V and 1 base from J, the junction kept 11 bases outside the gene matches. Looked up from germline, CDR1 is GTSNPN and CDR2 is SVGIG (reference sequence). The CDR3 runs to 16 residues. CDR3 DNA: TGTGCCTGGATCCTCCGGACAGGGAGGGGGAACACTGAAGCTTTCTTT. It encodes CAWILRTGRGNTEAFF.

This clone was seen a handful of times. V usage is TRBV7-6 and J usage is TRBJ2-1, with TRBD2 matching 11 bases. Germline values: CDR1 SGHVS, CDR2 FNYEAQ. Losses at the gene ends were 4 bases for V and 4 bases for J; bases not matched to a gene: 6. The CDR3 covers 16 residues. The CDR3 reads CASSSEVAGGYNEQFF. The CDR3 bases are TGTGCCAGCAGCTCCGAGGTAGCGGGAGGGTACAATGAGCAGTTCTTC.

This clone was counted between two and nine times. The chain links TRBV6-1 to TRBJ1-4; D is possibly TRBD1 (5 bases). V dropped 8 bases and J dropped 0 bases, with 13 bases sitting between them. This CDR3 is built from 15 residues. The germline gives CDR1 MNHNS, CDR2 SASEGT. The CDR3 reads CASRGNQATNEKLFF. In DNA, the CDR3 is TGTGCCAGCCGGGGGAATCAAGCAACTAATGAAAAACTGTTTTTT.

This clone was detected only a few times. The CDR3 reads CASSRPDRVSEKLFF. The CDR3 DNA is TGTGCCAGTAGTCGTCCAGACAGGGTCTCTGAAAAACTGTTTTTT. V gene TRBV19 combines with J gene TRBJ1-4; 7 nucleotides align to TRBD1. Losses at the gene ends were 5 bases for V and 7 bases for J; bases not matched to a gene: 10. CDR1 and CDR2 (germline): LNHDA, SQIVND (reference sequence). This CDR3 contains 15 residues. The whole variable domain, filled in from reference TRBV19 and TRBJ1-4, reads DGGITQSPKYLFRKEGQNVTLSCEQNLNHDAMYWYRQDPGQGLRLIYYSQIVNDFQKGDIAEGYSVSREKKESFPLTVTSAQKNPTAFYLCASSRPDRVSEKLFFGSGTQLSVL.

This clone was observed a handful of times. The rearrangement uses TRBV14 and TRBJ2-5; 9 nucleotides align to TRBD2. The CDR3 loop spans 15 amino acids. The ends lost 1 base at V and 12 bases at J; junction bases unmatched: 12. CDR1 and CDR2 from the germline V gene are SGHDN and FVKESK. CDR3 region: CASSQGGLALDQKYF. CDR3 coding DNA: TGTGCCAGCAGCCAAGGGGGACTAGCCTTGGACCAAAAGTACTTC. Combining the CDR3 with reference TRBV14 and TRBJ2-5 gives the whole variable domain EAGVTQFPSHSVIEKGQTVTLRCDPISGHDNLYWYRRVMGKEIKFLLHFVKESKQDESGMPNNRFLAERTGGTYSTLKVQPAELEDSGVYFCASSQGGLALDQKYFGPGTRLLVL.

This clone was seen a handful of times. The rearrangement links TRBV6-1 to TRBJ2-1, with 9 bases identical to TRBD2. CDR1 MNHNS and CDR2 SASEGT come from the germline V gene. This CDR3 has 14 residues. The trim removed 5 bases at V and 4 bases at J, leaving 3 bases unmatched. CDR3 sequence (DNA): TGTGCCAGCAGTTTAAGCGGGAGGTACAATGAGCAGTTCTTC. Its translation is CASSLSGRYNEQFF.

This clone has more than one count but fewer than ten. V usage is TRBV9 and J usage is TRBJ2-7, with D possibly matching TRBD2 (5 bases). From germline, CDR1 is SGDLS and CDR2 YYNGEE. V was clipped by 0 bases and J by 0 bases, with 10 bases between them. The CDR3 runs to 15 residues. Here the CDR3 DNA reads TGTGCCAGCAGCGTAGCGGCGGGCCTCTCCTACGAGCAGTACTTC. Its translation is CASSVAAGLSYEQYF. Full variable domain (remainder filled in from reference TRBV9 and TRBJ2-7): DSGVTQTPKHLITATGQRVTLRCSPRSGDLSVYWYQQSLDQGLQFLIQYYNGEERAKGNILERFSAQQFPDLHSELNLSSLELGDSALYFCASSVAAGLSYEQYFGPGTRLTVT.

The V call is TRBV19, the J call TRBJ2-1; TRBD2 matches at 10 bases. After removal of 1 base from V and 9 bases from J, the junction contained 6 bases not matched to a gene. CDR1 and CDR2 (germline): LNHDA, SQIVND (reference sequence). The CDR3 has 15 amino acids. Written as DNA, the CDR3 is TGTGCCAGTAGTATAGGTCTTCTAGCGGGAGCTGAGCAGTTCTTC. As protein: CASSIGLLAGAEQFF. The full variable domain, with the rest looked up from reference TRBV19 and TRBJ2-1, is DGGITQSPKYLFRKEGQNVTLSCEQNLNHDAMYWYRQDPGQGLRLIYYSQIVNDFQKGDIAEGYSVSREKKESFPLTVTSAQKNPTAFYLCASSIGLLAGAEQFFGPGTRLTVL.

This clone was recorded a few times. The rearrangement links TRBV7-9 to TRBJ1-3; D perhaps matches TRBD1 (5 bases). V shed 8 bases and J shed 2 bases, with 10 bases lying between them. The CDR3 loop spans 13 amino acids. Germline V gene data show CDR1 as SEHNR and CDR2 as FQNEAQ (reference sequence). CDR3 loop: CASLRRAGNTIYF. Written as DNA, the CDR3 is TGTGCCAGCCTCCGCAGGGCTGGAAACACCATATATTTT.

V usage is TRBV19 and J usage is TRBJ1-4, with D hard to call. V lost 3 bases and J 4 bases, leaving 15 bases between the germline ends. This CDR3 is 16 amino acids long. CDR1 and CDR2 (germline): LNHDA, SQIVND (reference sequence). CDR3 sequence (DNA): TGTGCCAGTAGTATCGCCCCCGCACAGTATAATGAAAAACTGTTTTTT. This encodes CASSIAPAQYNEKLFF.

This chain uses TRBV4-1 with TRBJ2-2, with D possibly being TRBD2 (5 bases). CDR1 is MGHRA and CDR2 is YSYEKL in the germline V gene. The CDR3 has 15 residues. The V end lost 0 bases, the J end lost 3 bases, and 8 bases lay between the germline ends. The CDR3 nucleotides are TGCGCCAGCAGCCAAGAGAGGGCTTACACCGGGGAGCTGTTTTTT. It translates to CASSQERAYTGELFF.

This rearrangement joins TRBV5-6 to TRBJ2-1, with TRBD2 as a possible D gene (6 bases). CDR1 is SGHDT and CDR2 is YYEEEE in the germline V gene. This CDR3 region has 14 residues. V was cut by 4 bases and J by 8 bases, with 16 bases left in between. CDR3 residues: CASSPQRGDDEQFF. CDR3 DNA: TGTGCCAGCAGCCCCCAGCGCGGGGACGATGAGCAGTTCTTC.

The chain is built from TRBV2 and TRBJ2-3; D is perhaps TRBD2 (5 bases). Trimming pared 8 bases from V and 1 base from J, leaving 13 bases between. The CDR3 has 14 residues. Germline CDR1 is SNHLY and CDR2 is FYNNEI. The CDR3 loop is CASADSGRTDTQYF. CDR3 sequence (DNA): TGTGCCAGCGCGGACTCTGGGCGCACAGATACGCAGTATTTT. The full variable domain, its missing parts supplied by reference TRBV2 and TRBJ2-3, is EPEVTQTPSHQVTQMGQEVILRCVPISNHLYFYWYRQILGQKVEFLVSFYNNEISEKSEIFDDQFSVERPDGSNFTLKIRSTKLEDSAMYFCASADSGRTDTQYFGPGTRLTVL.

This clone was detected a few times. V gene TRBV10-2 combines with J gene TRBJ2-5, with 8 bases fitting TRBD2. V shed 3 bases and J 6 bases; nucleotides not matched to a gene: 6. CDR1 is WSHSY and CDR2 is SAAADI in the germline V gene. CDR3 size: 14 residues. The CDR3 DNA sequence: TGCGCCAGCAGTGACGGGAGGGCCTTAAAGACCCAGTACTTC. Residues: CASSDGRALKTQYF.

This clone has more than one count but fewer than ten. This chain uses TRBV7-7 with TRBJ2-5, with D tentatively TRBD1 (5 bases). CDR3 length: 14 amino acids. The germline V and J ends were trimmed by 4 bases and 0 bases, with 9 bases remaining between them. Per germline, CDR1 SSHAT and CDR2 FNYEAQ (reference sequence). The CDR3 region is CASSSSGYQETQYF. In nucleotides, the CDR3 is TGTGCCAGCAGCTCTTCAGGGTACCAAGAGACCCAGTACTTC.

The V and J genes are TRBV29-1 and TRBJ2-1; D is possibly TRBD2 (5 bases). Germline lookup yields CDR1 SQVTM and CDR2 ANQGSEA. V lost 6 bases, J lost 0 bases, and 9 bases lay in between. This CDR3 spans 13 amino acids. In nucleotides, the CDR3 is TGCAGCGTGATAGGGAGCTCCTACAATGAGCAGTTCTTC. This gives the protein CSVIGSSYNEQFF.

This clone was seen only a few times. This chain links TRBV7-9 with TRBJ2-7, with TRBD1 matching 7 bases. The V and J ends lost 5 bases and 6 bases, in that order; junction bases with no gene match: 7. CDR1 and CDR2 from the germline V gene are SEHNR and FQNEAQ (reference sequence). The CDR3 loop spans 13 amino acids. The chain's CDR3 is CASSPRQGSEQYF. CDR3 nucleotides: TGTGCCAGCAGCCCCAGACAGGGCTCCGAGCAGTACTTC.

There are a few counts of this clone. CDR3 loop: CASSTSGQETQYF. The CDR3, as DNA: TGTGCCAGTAGCACTAGCGGCCAAGAGACCCAGTACTTC. The genes are TRBV19 and TRBJ2-5; TRBD2 matches 8 bases. The trim removed 6 bases at V and 1 base at J, leaving 1 base unmatched. Germline lookup yields CDR1 LNHDA and CDR2 SQIVND (reference sequence). CDR3 length equals 13 residues.

This clone showed up just a few times. The chain combines TRBV18 with TRBJ2-7, with 10 bases identical to TRBD1. The CDR3 spans 14 residues. Germline CDR1 is KGHSH and CDR2 is LQKENI. Losses at the gene ends were 6 bases for V and 6 bases for J; bases not matched to a gene: 8. The CDR3 sequence: CASSPDRGRSEQYF. For the CDR3, the DNA is TGTGCCAGCTCCCCAGACAGGGGGCGATCCGAGCAGTACTTC.

This clone has a handful of counts. V gene TRBV19 combines with J gene TRBJ2-7; 14 bases agree with TRBD2. Trimming took 6 bases from V and 6 from J; bases not matched to a gene: 4. This CDR3 has 14 amino acids. CDR1 LNHDA and CDR2 SQIVND come from the germline V gene (reference sequence). The CDR3 here is CASSRTSGRTEQYF. CDR3 DNA: TGTGCCAGTAGCCGGACTAGCGGGAGGACCGAGCAGTACTTC. The full variable domain, with the rest looked up from reference TRBV19 and TRBJ2-7, is DGGITQSPKYLFRKEGQNVTLSCEQNLNHDAMYWYRQDPGQGLRLIYYSQIVNDFQKGDIAEGYSVSREKKESFPLTVTSAQKNPTAFYLCASSRTSGRTEQYFGPGTRLTVT.

This sequence joins TRBV18 and TRBJ1-2; 10 positions agree with TRBD1. Germline loops: CDR1 KGHSH, CDR2 LQKENI. This CDR3 is 16 amino acids long. V was clipped by 3 bases and J by 0 bases; unmatched bases: 4. The CDR3 DNA reads as TGTGCCAGCTCACCCAGACAGGGGGCGGCTAACTATGGCTACACCTTC. This encodes CASSPRQGAANYGYTF.

The V call is TRBV7-6, the J call TRBJ1-4; 8 bases are shared with TRBD1. The CDR3 covers 15 residues. V trimming: 5 bases; J trimming: 4 bases; junction bases outside the gene matches: 6. Germline V gene data show CDR1 as SGHVS and CDR2 as FNYEAQ. CDR3 protein: CASSVRTGSNEKLFF. The CDR3 bases are TGTGCCAGCAGCGTTAGGACAGGGAGTAATGAAAAACTGTTTTTT.

This clone has just a few counts. The chain uses TRBV2 and TRBJ2-1; 7 positions agree with TRBD2. Germline V gene lookup returns CDR1 SNHLY and CDR2 FYNNEI. The CDR3 runs 14 residues. J was trimmed by 7 bases and V by 7 bases; bases with no gene match: 10. As DNA, the CDR3 is TGTGCCAGCATCGGCGGGAGAGGCGGGAATGAGCAGTTCTTC. Its protein product is CASIGGRGGNEQFF.

As for this clone: The same CDR3 also results from other DNA sequences found in this sample. The rearrangement uses TRBV5-1 and TRBJ1-1; 8 nucleotides align to TRBD1. V lost 0 bases, J lost 5 bases, and 15 bases stayed unmatched. The germline gives CDR1 SGHRS, CDR2 YFSETQ. The CDR3 has 18 amino acids. The CDR3 here is CASSLAGQGSILGTEAFF. CDR3 in DNA: TGCGCCAGCAGCTTGGCTGGACAGGGTAGTATCCTAGGGACTGAAGCTTTCTTT.

V is TRBV9 and J is TRBJ1-3, with 8 bases lining up with TRBD1. The CDR3 is 16 residues long. V shed 5 bases, J shed 0 bases, and the junction held 7 bases outside the gene matches. Germline V gene data show CDR1 as SGDLS and CDR2 as YYNGEE. Here the CDR3 reads CASRGTGPNSGNTIYF. DNA of the CDR3: TGTGCCAGCAGGGGGACAGGACCAAACTCTGGAAACACCATATATTTT.